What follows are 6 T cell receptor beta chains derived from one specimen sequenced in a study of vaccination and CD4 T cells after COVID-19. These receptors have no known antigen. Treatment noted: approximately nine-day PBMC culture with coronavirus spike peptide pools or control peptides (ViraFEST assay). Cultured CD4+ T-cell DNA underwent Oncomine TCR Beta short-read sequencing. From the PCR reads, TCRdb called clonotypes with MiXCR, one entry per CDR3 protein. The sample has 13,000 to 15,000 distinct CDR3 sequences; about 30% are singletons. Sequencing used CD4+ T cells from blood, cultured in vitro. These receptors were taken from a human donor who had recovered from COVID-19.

CDR3 in DNA: TGTGCCAGCAGTTACAGGGATAACACTGAAGCTTTCTTT. Its translation: CASSYRDNTEAFF. The chain links TRBV27 to TRBJ1-1, with a possible D match to TRBD1 (6 bases). CDR3 length equals 13 residues. The germline CDR1 and CDR2 sequences are MNHEY and SMNVEV (reference sequence). V was shortened by 4 bases and J by 2 bases, with 8 bases between the two germline ends.

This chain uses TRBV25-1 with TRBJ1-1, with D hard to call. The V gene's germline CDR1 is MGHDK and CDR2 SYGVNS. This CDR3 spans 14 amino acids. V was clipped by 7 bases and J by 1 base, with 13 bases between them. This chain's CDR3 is CASNPLGRNTEAFF. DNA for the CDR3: TGTGCCAGCAATCCCCTCGGTAGGAACACTGAAGCTTTCTTT.

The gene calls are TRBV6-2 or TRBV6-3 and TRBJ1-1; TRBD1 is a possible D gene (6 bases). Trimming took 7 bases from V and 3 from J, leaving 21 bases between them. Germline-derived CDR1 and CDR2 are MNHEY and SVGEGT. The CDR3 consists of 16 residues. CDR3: CASTEGGPWGYTEAFF. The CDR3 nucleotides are TGTGCCAGCACCGAGGGGGGACCTTGGGGGTACACTGAAGCTTTCTTT.

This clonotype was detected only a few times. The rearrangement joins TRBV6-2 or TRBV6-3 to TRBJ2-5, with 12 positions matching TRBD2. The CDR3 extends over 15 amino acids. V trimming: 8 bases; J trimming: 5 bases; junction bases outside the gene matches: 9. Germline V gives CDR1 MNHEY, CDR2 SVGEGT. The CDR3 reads CASRTSGALGETQYF. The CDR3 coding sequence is TGTGCCAGCCGGACTAGCGGGGCCCTAGGGGAGACCCAGTACTTC.

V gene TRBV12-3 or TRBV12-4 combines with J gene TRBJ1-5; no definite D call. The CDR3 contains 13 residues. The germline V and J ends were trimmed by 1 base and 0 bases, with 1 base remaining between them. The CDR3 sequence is CASSLDSNQPQHF. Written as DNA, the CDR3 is TGTGCCAGCAGTTTAGATAGCAATCAGCCCCAGCATTTT.

CDR3 nucleotides: TGTGCCAGCAGTTACGGACCGGCCCAGGGGGAGCAGTACTTC. It yields the protein CASSYGPAQGEQYF. V usage is TRBV6-5 and J usage is TRBJ2-7, with TRBD1 as a possible D gene (6 bases). This CDR3 spans 14 amino acids. The germline gives CDR1 MNHEY, CDR2 SVGAGI. V gave up 2 bases and J gave up 7 bases, with 15 bases separating them.